Listed below are T cell receptor beta chains from one sample, sequenced in a study of T cells after yellow fever vaccination. Each CDR3 protein gets one entry after TCRdb re-called the 5' RACE reads with MiXCR. This sample yields about 320,000 distinct CDR3 sequences, of which 3.5% to 4.5% are seen a single time; approximately 20% belongs to the top ten. Sample: PBMCs, taken 15 days after the yellow fever booster vaccination. The receptor source for this set is a man younger than 30 who received the YFV17D yellow fever vaccine. CDR3s include the opening cysteine and the closing phenylalanine or tryptophan. D genes are given only for firm matches. A clone size is listed for some rows: how often the clone was seen (once, few, many), or a class if it is expanded.

CASSQTGSLETQYF,TGTGCCAGCAGCCAGACAGGGTCCCTGGAGACCCAGTACTTC,TRBV4-2,TRBJ2-5,many,TRBD1
CASSLGSSSPLHF,TGTGCCAGCAGCCTCGGTTCCAGTTCACCCCTCCACTTT,TRBV9,TRBJ1-6,many,-
CASSQEEGRRYTF,TGCGCCAGCAGCCAAGAAGAGGGACGGCGCTACACCTTC,TRBV4-1,TRBJ1-2,many,-
CSATNNEQFF,TGCAGTGCTACTAACAATGAGCAGTTCTTC,TRBV20-1,TRBJ2-1,many,-
CASSLGDSGGARDTQYF,TGTGCCAGCAGCTTAGGGGACAGCGGGGGGGCACGTGATACGCAGTATTTT,TRBV7-3,TRBJ2-3,few,TRBD2
CASSLQTLWGEQYF,TGTGCCAGCAGCCTTCAGACCCTATGGGGTGAGCAGTACTTC,TRBV3-1,TRBJ2-7,-,-
CASSGRDSGNQPQHF,TGTGCCAGCAGTGGCCGGGACAGCGGTAATCAGCCCCAGCATTTT,TRBV6-2/TRBV6-3,TRBJ1-5,many,TRBD1
CASSPTGAINTEAFF,TGTGCCAGCAGCCCGACAGGTGCCATAAACACTGAAGCTTTCTTT,TRBV12-3/TRBV12-4,TRBJ1-1,few,-
CSAPGTFNEQFF,TGCAGCGCCCCCGGGACGTTCAATGAGCAGTTCTTC,TRBV29-1,TRBJ2-1,many,-
CAIGVHSPGDFSYEQYF,TGTGCCATCGGAGTGCATAGTCCCGGGGACTTCTCCTACGAGCAGTACTTC,TRBV10-3,TRBJ2-7,many,-
CASSQRDTLYQETQYF,TGTGCCAGCAGCCAACGGGACACCTTGTACCAAGAGACCCAGTACTTC,TRBV7-2,TRBJ2-5,many,-
CASIWTSGSSYEQYF,TGTGCCAGCATCTGGACTAGCGGCTCCTCCTACGAGCAGTACTTC,TRBV6-2/TRBV6-3,TRBJ2-7,-,TRBD2
CASRSGTESPQYF,TGCGCCAGCAGGTCCGGGACAGAGTCCCCGCAGTATTTT,TRBV5-1,TRBJ2-3,many,TRBD1
CASSLLGQEATQYF,TGTGCCAGCAGTTTACTGGGGCAGGAAGCGACCCAGTACTTC,TRBV12-3/TRBV12-4,TRBJ2-5,-,-
CASNPRLAGVQETQYF,TGTGCCAGCAATCCGAGACTAGCGGGGGTCCAAGAGACCCAGTACTTC,TRBV6-1,TRBJ2-5,-,TRBD2
CATSEGTVNYGYTF,TGTGCCACCAGTGAGGGGACGGTAAACTATGGCTACACCTTC,TRBV24-1,TRBJ1-2,-,-
CASSQGTDGYTF,TGTGCCAGCAGCCAGGGGACAGATGGCTACACCTTC,TRBV3-1,TRBJ1-2,once,TRBD1
CASSLRSSGGVPF,TGTGCCAGCAGCTTAAGGTCTAGCGGGGGCGTTCCTTTT,TRBV7-9,TRBJ2-3,many,TRBD2
CASGTAGYQPQHF,TGTGCCAGCGGCACAGCGGGTTATCAGCCCCAGCATTTT,TRBV2,TRBJ1-5,few,-
CASSWGLAGEETQYF,TGCGCCAGCAGCTGGGGACTAGCGGGGGAAGAGACCCAGTACTTC,TRBV5-1,TRBJ2-5,-,TRBD2
CASSHEGGSSYNEQFF,TGCGCCAGCAGCCACGAGGGGGGCAGCTCCTACAATGAGCAGTTCTTC,TRBV4-3,TRBJ2-1,many,-
CASSRGVSNTEAFF,TGCGCCAGCAGCAGGGGGGTGTCGAACACTGAAGCTTTCTTT,TRBV5-1,TRBJ1-1,many,-
CASSQPGLAGYNEQFF,TGTGCCAGCAGCCAACCGGGACTAGCGGGGTACAATGAGCAGTTCTTC,TRBV3-1,TRBJ2-1,few,TRBD2
CASTLWDRGELFF,TGTGCCAGCACCTTGTGGGACCGCGGGGAGCTGTTTTTT,TRBV7-8,TRBJ2-2,-,-
CASSYLRLFRDEQFF,TGTGCCAGCAGTTACCTTCGGTTGTTCCGTGATGAGCAGTTCTTC,TRBV6-5,TRBJ2-1,many,-
CASRSPGQRKETQYF,TGTGCCAGCAGGTCGCCGGGACAGAGAAAAGAGACCCAGTACTTC,TRBV7-2,TRBJ2-5,few,TRBD1
CASSPGTQEQPQHF,TGTGCCAGCTCACCAGGGACACAGGAACAGCCCCAGCATTTT,TRBV18,TRBJ1-5,few,-
CASSRGHPGIYGYTF,TGTGCCAGCAGCAGGGGACACCCAGGGATCTATGGCTACACCTTC,TRBV5-5,TRBJ1-2,few,-
CASSLSNRDKSYEQYF,TGTGCCAGCAGTTTATCCAACCGGGACAAATCCTACGAGCAGTACTTC,TRBV12-3/TRBV12-4,TRBJ2-7,many,-
CASSQISSGIDTQYF,TGTGCCAGCAGCCAGATTTCTTCGGGGATAGATACGCAGTATTTT,TRBV7-6,TRBJ2-3,-,-
CSARPRDAVNYEQYF,TGCAGTGCTAGACCCCGGGACGCCGTTAACTACGAGCAGTACTTC,TRBV20-1,TRBJ2-7,-,-
CASSPGADSTGELFF,TGTGCCAGCAGCCCGGGGGCCGATTCTACCGGGGAGCTGTTTTTT,TRBV11-2,TRBJ2-2,-,-
CASSPTQEQFF,TGTGCCAGCAGCCCGACCCAAGAGCAGTTCTTC,TRBV7-9,TRBJ2-1,few,-
CASRAHGSGPYEQYF,TGTGCCAGCAGAGCCCACGGCAGTGGCCCCTACGAGCAGTACTTC,TRBV6-2/TRBV6-3,TRBJ2-7,many,-
CASSREQNTEAFF,TGTGCCAGCAGCCGGGAACAGAACACTGAAGCTTTCTTT,TRBV7-6,TRBJ1-1,few,-
CASSSFEERGGLGTQYF,TGTGCCAGCAGTTCTTTCGAGGAGCGGGGGGGCCTAGGAACCCAGTACTTC,TRBV12-3/TRBV12-4,TRBJ2-5,few,TRBD2
CASSEMRRGYGETQYF,TGTGCCAGCAGTGAGATGCGGCGGGGATATGGAGAGACCCAGTACTTC,TRBV6-4,TRBJ2-5,-,-
CASSLQGGTSEQFF,TGTGCCAGCAGCTTACAGGGCGGCACGAGTGAGCAGTTCTTC,TRBV7-3,TRBJ2-1,few,-
CASSSPLDGRGHTEAFF,TGTGCCAGCAGCTCGCCTCTAGATGGGAGGGGACACACTGAAGCTTTCTTT,TRBV7-2,TRBJ1-1,few,-
CASGSRTGADTQYF,TGTGCTAGTGGTTCGCGGACAGGGGCAGATACGCAGTATTTT,TRBV12-5,TRBJ2-3,many,TRBD1